The 9 T cell receptor beta chains reported below all come from one sample, sequenced in a study of cytomegalovirus exposure and HLA in healthy donors. PCR involved 60 Vbeta and 13 Jbeta primers. Using immunoSEQ multiplex PCR, the repertoire was profiled, and TCRdb retains in-frame clones only, with some absent. Altogether about 93,000 clones are present, around three quarters being singletons, with the ten largest covering 0.57%. Sequencing input: PBMCs. All receptors come from a man between 25 and 39 years old in good health and CMV-seronegative.

The chain employs TRBV4-2 and TRBJ2-3; 8 positions match TRBD2. The CDR3 is 17 amino acids. In germline, CDR1 is LGHNA, CDR2 YNFKEQ. V trimming: 4 bases; J trimming: 2 bases; junction bases outside the gene matches: 11. The CDR3 protein is CASSLLRGGRPTDTQYF. The CDR3, as DNA: TGTGCCAGCAGCCTCCTTAGGGGCGGGAGGCCCACAGATACGCAGTATTTT.

This clone was counted a single time. V is TRBV7-6 and J is TRBJ1-1; perhaps TRBD1 as D (6 bases). V shed 1 base and J shed 0 bases, with 12 bases lying between them. The CDR3 length is 16 residues. The germline gives CDR1 SGHVS, CDR2 FNYEAQ. The CDR3 DNA reads as TGTGCCAGCAGCTTAGGGCGGGGGCACCTGAACACTGAAGCTTTCTTT. As protein: CASSLGRGHLNTEAFF.

The chain carries TRBV2 and TRBJ1-2, with D maybe TRBD1 (6 bases). This CDR3 spans 14 amino acids. Germline V lookup: CDR1 SNHLY, CDR2 FYNNEI. Trimming took off 4 bases at V and 4 bases at J, with 13 bases between the two ends. CDR3 DNA: TGTGCCAGCAGTGCCAATACAGGGATCTATGGCTACACCTTC. Its protein is CASSANTGIYGYTF. Full variable domain (remainder filled in from reference TRBV2 and TRBJ1-2): EPEVTQTPSHQVTQMGQEVILRCVPISNHLYFYWYRQILGQKVEFLVSFYNNEISEKSEIFDDQFSVERPDGSNFTLKIRSTKLEDSAMYFCASSANTGIYGYTFGSGTRLTVV.

This CDR3 reads CASREADVNNQPQHF. The CDR3 DNA reads TGCGCCAGCAGAGAGGCAGACGTTAATAATCAGCCCCAGCATTTT. V is TRBV5-1 and J is TRBJ1-5, with D unresolved. CDR1 SGHRS and CDR2 YFSETQ come from the germline V gene. The ends were cut back, 5 bases at V and 4 bases at J, with 16 bases in the middle. CDR3 length: 15 amino acids.

V and J are TRBV5-1 and TRBJ2-3; no firm D call. This CDR3 is 14 amino acids long. Germline V CDR1 and CDR2: SGHRS, YFSETQ. V dropped 0 bases and J dropped 4 bases, with 9 bases sitting between them. In DNA form, the CDR3 reads TGCGCCAGCAGCTTGGGTAGAGTGGCAGATACGCAGTATTTT. Translated, it gives CASSLGRVADTQYF.

The chain recombines TRBV18 with TRBJ2-1, with TRBD1 as a possible D gene (6 bases). V lost 5 bases to trimming and J lost 5 bases, with 13 bases between them. CDR1 is KGHSH, CDR2 LQKENI, per germline. CDR3 size: 14 residues. CDR3 DNA: TGTGCCAGCTCAGACAGGAACTGGGACAATGAGCAGTTCTTC. Protein: CASSDRNWDNEQFF. The variable domain in full, with the rest retrieved from reference TRBV18 and TRBJ2-1, is NAGVMQNPRHLVRRRGQEARLRCSPMKGHSHVYWYRQLPEEGLKFMVYLQKENIIDESGMPKERFSAEFPKEGPSILRIQQVVRGDSAAYFCASSDRNWDNEQFFGPGTRLTVL.

DNA for the CDR3: TGCGCCAGCAGTGAAGCCTTCCTAACCGGGGAGCTGTTTTTT. It is translated as CASSEAFLTGELFF. The chain combines TRBV10-2 with TRBJ2-2; no clear D. The V end lost 3 bases, the J end lost 5 bases, and 10 bases lay between the germline ends. CDR1 is WSHSY and CDR2 is SAAADI in the germline V gene. The length of the CDR3 is 14 residues.

The J gene is TRBJ2-7, the V gene TRBV4-1; a possible D gene is TRBD2 (5 bases). V was shortened by 4 bases and J by 2 bases, with 9 bases between the two germline ends. The CDR3 loop spans 13 amino acids. Per the germline V gene, CDR1 is MGHRA and CDR2 is YSYEKL. CDR3 protein: CASSPGVTYEQYF. The CDR3 bases are TGCGCCAGCAGCCCCGGGGTTACCTACGAGCAGTACTTC.

The V call is TRBV6-5, the J call TRBJ1-2; 9 nucleotides agree with TRBD1. Germline CDR1 is MNHEY and CDR2 is SVGAGI. J was trimmed by 7 bases and V by 5 bases; bases with no gene match: 11. This CDR3 contains 15 residues. The CDR3 coding sequence is TGTGCCAGCAGTCAAGGGGACAGGGTGGAAGGTGGCTACACCTTC. This encodes CASSQGDRVEGGYTF.